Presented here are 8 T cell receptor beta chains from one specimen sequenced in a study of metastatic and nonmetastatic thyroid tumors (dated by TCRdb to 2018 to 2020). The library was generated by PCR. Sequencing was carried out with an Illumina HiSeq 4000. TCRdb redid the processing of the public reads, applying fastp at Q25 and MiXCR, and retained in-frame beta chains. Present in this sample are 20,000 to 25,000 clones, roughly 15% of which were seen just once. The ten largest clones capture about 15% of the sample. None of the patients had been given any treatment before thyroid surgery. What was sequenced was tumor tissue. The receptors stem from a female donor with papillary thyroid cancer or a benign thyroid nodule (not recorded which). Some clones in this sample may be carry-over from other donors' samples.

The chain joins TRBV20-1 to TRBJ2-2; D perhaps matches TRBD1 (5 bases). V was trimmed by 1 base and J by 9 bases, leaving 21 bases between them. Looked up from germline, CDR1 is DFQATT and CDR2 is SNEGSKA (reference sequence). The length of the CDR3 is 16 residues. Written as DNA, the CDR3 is TGCAGTGCTAGAGGGGCGGCAGGGCGAGTTTCCTGGGAGCTGTTTTTT. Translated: CSARGAAGRVSWELFF.

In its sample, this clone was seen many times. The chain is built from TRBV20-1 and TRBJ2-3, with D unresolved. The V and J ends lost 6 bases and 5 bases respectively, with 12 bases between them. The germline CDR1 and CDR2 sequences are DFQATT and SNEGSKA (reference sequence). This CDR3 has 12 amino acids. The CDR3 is CSAKGTGDTQYF. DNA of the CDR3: TGCAGTGCGAAGGGCACGGGAGATACGCAGTATTTT.

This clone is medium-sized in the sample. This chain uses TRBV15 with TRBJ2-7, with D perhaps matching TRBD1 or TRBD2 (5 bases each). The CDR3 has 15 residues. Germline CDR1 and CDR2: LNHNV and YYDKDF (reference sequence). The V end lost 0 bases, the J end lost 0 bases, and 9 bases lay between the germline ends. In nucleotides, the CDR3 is TGTGCCACCAGCAGAGAATTGAGGGGCTCCTACGAGCAGTACTTC. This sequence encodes CATSRELRGSYEQYF.

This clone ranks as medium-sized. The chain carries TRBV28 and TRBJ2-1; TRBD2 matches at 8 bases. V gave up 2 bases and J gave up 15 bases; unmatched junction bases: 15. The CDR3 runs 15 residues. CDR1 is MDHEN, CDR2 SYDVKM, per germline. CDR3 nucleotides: TGTGCCAGCAGTTTAACTTCCTTAAGGATAGCGGGGCGGTTCTTC. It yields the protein CASSLTSLRIAGRFF.

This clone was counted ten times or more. CDR3 loop: CASSLDRGRETQYF. CDR3 bases: TGCGCCAGCAGCTTGGACAGGGGGCGCGAGACCCAGTACTTC. The J gene is TRBJ2-5, the V gene TRBV5-1, with 9 bases identical to TRBD1. Germline V CDR1 and CDR2: SGHRS, YFSETQ. This CDR3 region has 14 residues. After removal of 0 bases from V and 5 bases from J, the junction contained 2 bases not matched to a gene.

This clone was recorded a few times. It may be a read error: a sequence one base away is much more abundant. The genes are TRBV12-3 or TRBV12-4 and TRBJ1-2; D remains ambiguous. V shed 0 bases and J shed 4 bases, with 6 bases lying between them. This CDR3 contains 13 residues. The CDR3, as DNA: TGTGCCAGCAGTTTAGCGCCTCTCTATGGCTACACCTTC. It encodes CASSLAPLYGYTF.

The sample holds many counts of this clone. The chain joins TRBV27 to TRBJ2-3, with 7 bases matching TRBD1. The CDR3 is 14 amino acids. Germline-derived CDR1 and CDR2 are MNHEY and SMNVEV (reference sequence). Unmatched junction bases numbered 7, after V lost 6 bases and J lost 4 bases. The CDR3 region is CASSYDREADTQYF. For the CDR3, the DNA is TGTGCCAGCAGCTATGACAGGGAAGCAGATACGCAGTATTTT.

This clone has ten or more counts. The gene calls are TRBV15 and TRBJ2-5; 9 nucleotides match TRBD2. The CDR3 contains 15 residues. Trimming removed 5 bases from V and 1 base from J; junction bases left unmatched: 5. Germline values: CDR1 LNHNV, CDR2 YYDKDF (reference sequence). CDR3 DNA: TGTGCCACCAGCGGGGAGGGACTAGCCCAAGAGACCCAGTACTTC. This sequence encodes CATSGEGLAQETQYF. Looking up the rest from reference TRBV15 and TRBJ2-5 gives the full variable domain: DAMVIQNPRYQVTQFGKPVTLSCSQTLNHNVMYWYQQKSSQAPKLLFHYYDKDFNNEADTPDNFQSRRPNTSFCFLDIRSPGLGDTAMYLCATSGEGLAQETQYFGPGTRLLVL.